The clone carrying this T cell receptor (beta chain) was observed at least ten times. Recruits, aged about 18 to 89 years, lived in under 25 US areas. Categorization into cohorts depended on clinical history that participants reported. The method was immunoSEQ multiplex PCR; TCRdb's version includes in-frame clones alone and lacks a portion of them. The table lists approximately 200,000 clones, around 86% of them singletons. CDR3 size: 13 residues. Trimming took off 5 bases at V and 5 bases at J, with 13 bases between the two ends. Germline CDR1 SGHNT, CDR2 YYREEE (reference sequence). These data originate in a study of blood T cell repertoires in COVID-19. Study-wide context: Symptom resolution, clearance, or two negative PCRs marked donors in Cohort 3 as recovered. T cells, B-cell-depleted T cells, or PBMCs supplied cDNA or gDNA.

This chain links TRBV5-4 with TRBJ1-1; D might be TRBD1 (5 bases). The receptor comes from a man aged 25 to 40 in a cohort exposed to, infected with or recovered from COVID-19 (not recorded which). The sequencing input was PBMCs or T cells enriched from blood (not recorded which). The CDR3 here is CASRPGGGTEAFF. Here the CDR3 DNA reads TGTGCCAGCAGGCCCGGGGGGGGGACTGAAGCTTTCTTT. Based on the CDR3 plus reference TRBV5-4 and TRBJ1-1, the full variable domain is ETGVTQSPTHLIKTRGQQVTLRCSSQSGHNTVSWYQQALGQGPQFIFQYYREEENGRGNFPPRFSGLQFPNYSSELNVNALELDDSALYLCASRPGGGTEAFFGQGTRLTVV.